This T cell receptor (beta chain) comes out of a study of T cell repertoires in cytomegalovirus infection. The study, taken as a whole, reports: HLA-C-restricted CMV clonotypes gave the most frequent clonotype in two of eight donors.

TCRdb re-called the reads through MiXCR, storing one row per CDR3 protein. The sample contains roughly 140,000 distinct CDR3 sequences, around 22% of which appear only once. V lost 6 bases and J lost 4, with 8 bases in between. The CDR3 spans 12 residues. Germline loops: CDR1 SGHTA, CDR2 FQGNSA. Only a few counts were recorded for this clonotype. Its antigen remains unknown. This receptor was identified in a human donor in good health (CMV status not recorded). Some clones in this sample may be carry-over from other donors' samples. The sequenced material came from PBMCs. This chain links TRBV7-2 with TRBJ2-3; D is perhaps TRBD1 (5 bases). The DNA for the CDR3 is TGTGCCAGCAGAGGACATTCAGATACGCAGTATTTT. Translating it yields CASRGHSDTQYF.